This TCR beta chain was profiled in a study of Ad26.COV2.S vaccination and SARS-CoV-2 variants. Study background: Intramuscular Ad26.COV2.S at 5x10^10 or 1x10^11 viral particles. Broader study findings: Possible underestimation of total T cell responses by the TCR breadth and depth analyses was noted. Substantial response breadth was reportedly seen for spike-specific CD8+ and CD4+ T cells after vaccination.

The germline V gene encodes CDR1 DFQATT and CDR2 SNEGSKA (reference sequence). The CDR3 runs to 12 residues. V was shortened by 3 bases and J by 5 bases, with 10 bases between the two germline ends. Concerning this clone itself: Its specificity is unknown.

Sample treatment: roughly 20 received Ad26.COV2.S at low or high dose, single or two shots; 5 received placebo; per-sample allocation not given. Material that was analyzed had been drawn on day 63 after the first vaccine or placebo injection. Here immunoSEQ multiplex PCR was the method, and the copy in TCRdb shows in-frame clones only, minus some. This table holds roughly 500,000 clones, 89% found once. The sample was peripheral blood, taken in a trial of Ad26.COV2.S vaccine versus placebo. This clonotype originated in a person aged 18 to 65 who received the Ad26.COV2.S COVID-19 vaccine or a placebo. The chain couples TRBV20-1 to TRBJ1-1; unclear D gene. CDR3 protein: CSASPGWTEAFF. CDR3 DNA sequence: TGCAGTGCTAGTCCGGGGTGGACTGAAGCTTTCTTT.